The rows below give T cell receptor beta chains drawn from one sample of a study of preoperative IRX-2 immunotherapy in early breast cancer. The data were produced by immunoSEQ multiplex PCR, yet TCRdb's version contains in-frame clones alone and is incomplete. The profile covers some 3,100 clones, with around 80% appearing a single time and around 7% taken by the ten largest. Material: tumor tissue, obtained after IRX-2 immunotherapy. The receptors here all came from a human donor with breast cancer. The CDR3 runs from the conserved cysteine through the conserved F or W. A D gene is named only where the DNA matches it firmly. Size is stated for part of the rows, as once, few or many counts, or as a class when the clone is expanded.

D gene	J gene	V gene	clone size	CDR3 protein	CDR3 DNA
NA	TRBJ2-5	TRBV28	few	CASRHPIRETQYF	TGTGCCAGCAGACACCCCATAAGAGAGACCCAGTACTTC
NA	TRBJ2-3	TRBV6-8	NA	CASGGDFRDTQYF	TGTGCCAGCGGAGGAGATTTTAGAGATACGCAGTATTTT
NA	TRBJ2-2	TRBV6-8	NA	CASSRTPANTGELFF	TGTGCCAGCAGTCGGACCCCCGCGAACACCGGGGAGCTGTTTTTT
NA	TRBJ1-2	TRBV23-1	NA	CASSQDLGNYGYTF	TGCGCCAGCAGCCAAGATTTGGGAAACTATGGCTACACCTTC
NA	TRBJ2-2	TRBV14	NA	CASSQGVPGELFF	TGTGCCAGCAGCCAAGGCGTGCCCGGGGAGCTGTTTTTT
TRBD1	TRBJ2-1	TRBV28	NA	CASSLLTGGGNEQFF	TGTGCCAGCAGCCTTTTGACAGGGGGTGGAAATGAGCAGTTCTTC
NA	TRBJ2-3	TRBV7-8	NA	CASSLVAGSTDTQYF	TGTGCCAGCAGCTTAGTTGCAGGTAGCACAGATACGCAGTATTTT
NA	TRBJ2-2	TRBV11-3	NA	CASSFSEATGELFF	TGTGCCAGCAGCTTTAGCGAAGCGACCGGGGAGCTGTTTTTT
NA	TRBJ1-4	TRBV11-3	NA	CASSLKGQDEKLFF	TGTGCCAGCAGCTTAAAGGGCCAAGATGAAAAACTGTTTTTT
NA	TRBJ2-7	TRBV5-1	NA	CASSLDPVSSFSYEQYF	TGCGCCAGCAGCTTAGATCCGGTTTCAAGCTTCTCCTACGAGCAGTACTTC
TRBD2	TRBJ2-7	TRBV6-8	NA	CASSYLAGVDEQYF	TGTGCCAGCAGTTATCTAGCGGGAGTCGACGAGCAGTACTTC
NA	TRBJ1-1	TRBV19	NA	CASSLAGALNTEAFF	TGTGCCAGTAGTCTGGCAGGGGCCCTGAACACTGAAGCTTTCTTT
TRBD1	TRBJ1-4	TRBV5-1	NA	CASSQGGGTTNEKLFF	TGCGCCAGCAGCCAGGGGGGTGGAACGACTAATGAAAAACTGTTTTTT
NA	TRBJ1-1	TRBV23-1	few	CASSSFGQTEAFF	TGCGCCAGCAGCTCGTTTGGACAGACCGAAGCTTTCTTT
NA	TRBJ2-7	TRBV28	NA	CASSFGSYYEQYF	TGTGCCAGCAGTTTTGGGAGTTACTACGAGCAGTACTTC
TRBD2	TRBJ2-1	TRBV11-3	NA	CASSLTIAGGYNEQFF	TGTGCCAGCAGCTTAACGATAGCGGGAGGTTACAATGAGCAGTTCTTC
NA	TRBJ1-4	TRBV28	NA	CASSNSQGSMKEKLFF	TGTGCCAGCAGTAATTCACAGGGATCGATGAAAGAAAAACTGTTTTTT
TRBD1	TRBJ1-3	TRBV5-1	NA	CASSLGQTSSGNTIYF	TGCGCCAGCAGCCTGGGACAGACTAGCTCTGGAAACACCATATATTTT
NA	TRBJ1-5	TRBV11-3	NA	CASSREGQPNQPQHF	TGTGCCAGCAGCCGAGAGGGGCAGCCGAATCAGCCCCAGCATTTT
NA	TRBJ1-5	TRBV28	NA	CASSPRQYNQPQHF	TGTGCCAGCAGCCCCCGACAGTACAATCAGCCCCAGCATTTT